A selection of T cell receptor beta chains follows, all from one sample in a study of Graves' ophthalmopathy and Graves' hyperthyroidism. Each CDR3 protein gets one entry after TCRdb re-called the multiplex PCR reads with MiXCR. In the table there are some 240,000 distinct CDR3 sequences, approximately 42% of which are singletons. Sequenced input: peripheral blood. Source of these receptors: an adult man with Graves' ophthalmopathy. CDR3s include the opening cysteine and the closing phenylalanine or tryptophan. Fields, in order: J gene, D gene, clone size, V gene, CDR3 DNA, CDR3 protein. D genes are given only for firm matches. Rows give clone size only sometimes, using once, few, many, or a class for an expanded clone.

j_gene: TRBJ1-6; d_gene: -; abundance: many; v_gene: TRBV7-2; CDR3nt: TGTGCCAGCAGCCCCCCGGGCCTTTCACCCCTCCACTTT; CDR3aa: CASSPPGLSPLHF
j_gene: TRBJ2-2; d_gene: -; abundance: -; v_gene: TRBV9; CDR3nt: TGTGCCAGCAGCGTAGAGGGGGGGGAGCTGTTTTTT; CDR3aa: CASSVEGGELFF
j_gene: TRBJ2-5; d_gene: -; abundance: -; v_gene: TRBV12-3/TRBV12-4; CDR3nt: TGTGCCAGTAGTTTACGCAGACCCCGGGAGACCCAGTACTTC; CDR3aa: CASSLRRPRETQYF
j_gene: TRBJ2-5; d_gene: -; abundance: once; v_gene: TRBV12-3/TRBV12-4; CDR3nt: TGTGCCAGCTGCTGGGGAGCAGGGCCCCGGGAGACCCAGTACTTC; CDR3aa: CASCWGAGPRETQYF
j_gene: TRBJ1-2; d_gene: TRBD1; abundance: few; v_gene: TRBV19; CDR3nt: TGTGCCAGTAGTATACAGACAGGGGTAAATGGCTACACCTTC; CDR3aa: CASSIQTGVNGYTF
j_gene: TRBJ1-4; d_gene: -; abundance: few; v_gene: TRBV14; CDR3nt: TGTGCCAGCAGCCAAGATTCGCAGACTAATGAAAAACTGTTTTTT; CDR3aa: CASSQDSQTNEKLFF
j_gene: TRBJ1-3; d_gene: -; abundance: -; v_gene: TRBV9; CDR3nt: TGTGCCAGCAGCGTAGCCGGGGGGGGAGGAAACACCATATATTTT; CDR3aa: CASSVAGGGGNTIYF
j_gene: TRBJ2-5; d_gene: -; abundance: once; v_gene: TRBV19; CDR3nt: TGTGCCAGTAGTGCCCCGGGACTGCCTTGGACCCAGTACTTC; CDR3aa: CASSAPGLPWTQYF
j_gene: TRBJ1-4; d_gene: TRBD1; abundance: few; v_gene: TRBV20-1; CDR3nt: TGCAGTGCTAGAGCAGGGGGAACTAATGAAAAACTGTTTTTT; CDR3aa: CSARAGGTNEKLFF
j_gene: TRBJ2-3; d_gene: -; abundance: few; v_gene: TRBV7-9; CDR3nt: TGTGCCAGCGCAAGGGGGGCCGCAGATACGCAGTATTTT; CDR3aa: CASARGAADTQYF
j_gene: TRBJ2-7; d_gene: -; abundance: -; v_gene: TRBV4-1; CDR3nt: TGCGCCAGCAGCCAAGGTGCGGCGGCACGGATGTACTTC; CDR3aa: CASSQGAAARMYF
j_gene: TRBJ1-5; d_gene: -; abundance: -; v_gene: TRBV5-8; CDR3nt: TGTGCCAGCAGCTTGACCCTGGGGGGTGCTCAGCCCCAGCATTTT; CDR3aa: CASSLTLGGAQPQHF